The rows below give T cell receptor beta chains drawn from one sample of a study of shared clonotypes between healthy human individuals. Assay: immunoSEQ multiplex PCR; the TCRdb copy retains only in-frame clones and omits some. The sample yields about half a million clones, roughly 77% seen once. The sample consisted of PBMCs. The receptors were sampled from a woman between 40 and 50 years old in good health. Some clones in this sample may be carry-over from other donors' samples. Both conserved end residues are part of each CDR3. A D gene is named only where the DNA matches it firmly. Some rows have no size entry. The others give once, few or many, or a class for an expanded clone.

>TRBV5-4|few|16|TRBJ1-3|-
CASSNDRKRSGNTIYF
TGTGCCAGCAGCAACGACAGGAAACGCTCTGGAAACACCATATATTTT
>TRBV7-2|-|14|TRBJ2-7|TRBD2
CASNLAGGAYEQYF
TGTGCCAGCAACTTAGCGGGAGGGGCCTACGAGCAGTACTTC
>TRBV7-9|-|17|TRBJ2-7|TRBD2
CASSLGYGLAGEEEQYF
TGTGCCAGCAGCTTAGGCTACGGACTAGCGGGAGAGGAGGAGCAGTACTTC
>TRBV9|-|17|TRBJ2-3|TRBD2
CASSVGASGGSTDTQYF
TGTGCCAGCAGCGTTGGGGCTAGCGGAGGGAGCACAGATACGCAGTATTTT
>TRBV7-2|-|14|TRBJ2-3|TRBD2
CASSFGGGTDTQYF
TGTGCCAGCAGCTTTGGGGGGGGTACAGATACGCAGTATTTT
>TRBV14|-|15|TRBJ2-7|-
CASSPSTGISYEQYF
TGTGCCAGCAGCCCTTCTACAGGGATATCCTACGAGCAGTACTTC
>TRBV6-6|-|16|TRBJ2-2|-
CASSYREDYQTGELFF
TGTGCCAGCAGTTATCGTGAGGACTACCAAACCGGGGAGCTGTTTTTT
>TRBV2|-|13|TRBJ2-2|-
CASNLAGTGELFF
TGTGCCAGCAACCTAGCCGGGACCGGGGAGCTGTTTTTT
>TRBV5-1|-|15|TRBJ1-6|-
CASSSDSGGVSPLHF
TGCGCCAGCAGCTCGGACAGTGGCGGTGTATCACCCCTCCACTTT
>TRBV2|-|11|TRBJ2-4|TRBD1
CASSPGQGGYF
TGTGCCAGCAGCCCGGGACAGGGTGGGTACTTC
>TRBV28|-|17|TRBJ2-1|-
CASSSTGSGSSYNEQFF
TGTGCCAGCTCATCGACTGGGAGCGGAAGCTCCTACAATGAGCAGTTCTTC